A selection of T cell receptor beta chains follows, all from one sample in a study of blood T cells in healthy people across ages. One entry per CDR3 protein, called by TCRdb with MiXCR from the 5' RACE reads. The sample holds about 720,000 distinct CDR3 sequences; about a fifth are singletons and the top ten take about 22%. The sequenced sample consisted of blood. The receptor source for this set is a man aged 65 to 85 in good health. The CDR3 runs from the conserved cysteine through the conserved F or W. The D gene is left open where the match is weak. Only part of the rows carry a size: once, few, many, or a class if the clone is expanded.

cdr3_nt cdr3_aa j_call clone_size v_call d_call cdr3_length
TGTGCCACCAGTGATTGGACAGGGGCGACCTACGAGCAGTACTTC CATSDWTGATYEQYF TRBJ2-7 few TRBV24-1 TRBD1 15
TGTGCCAGCAGCGTAGACAGTGGACCATACAATGAGCAGTTCTTC CASSVDSGPYNEQFF TRBJ2-1 many TRBV7-2 NA 15
TGTGCCAGCAGCTTGGTAGGCTTTGATTGGTTCTTC CASSLVGFDWFF TRBJ2-1 once TRBV7-2 NA 12
TGTGCCACCAGCAGAGATGTATATGGCTACACCTTC CATSRDVYGYTF TRBJ1-2 NA TRBV15 NA 12
TGCAGTGCTAGCCAACCGGGACAGTGGGGAAAACTGTTTTTT CSASQPGQWGKLFF TRBJ1-4 NA TRBV20-1 TRBD1 14
TGTGCCAGCAGCCACCCAGGGGCTCAGCCCCAGCATTTT CASSHPGAQPQHF TRBJ1-5 few TRBV3-1 NA 13
TGCGCCAGCAGCCAAGAGGGATTCAATGAAAAACTGTTTTTT CASSQEGFNEKLFF TRBJ1-4 NA TRBV4-3 NA 14
TGCAGCGTTGATCTGACTAGCCTAGGCGAGCAGTTCTTC CSVDLTSLGEQFF TRBJ2-1 many TRBV29-1 TRBD2 13
TGTGCCAGCACGGGCCTTTCTAGGCTGGGGGAGCAGTACTTC CASTGLSRLGEQYF TRBJ2-5 NA TRBV6-6 NA 14
TGCAGTGCTAGAGATGCCCAGAGGCGAAATGAAAAACTGGTTTTT CSARDAQRRNEKLVF TRBJ1-4 NA TRBV20-1 NA 15
TGCGCCAGCAGCCACCTAACAGGGACCTACGAGCAGTACTTC CASSHLTGTYEQYF TRBJ2-7 NA TRBV5-1 NA 14
TGCAGTGCTAGCAAGAACACAAACATTCAGTACTTC CSASKNTNIQYF TRBJ2-4 NA TRBV20-1 NA 12
TGTGCCAGCACTGCTGCGATTTATGGCTACACCTTC CASTAAIYGYTF TRBJ1-2 NA TRBV6-1 NA 12
TGTGCCAGCAGCTTAGGCCTAGCGGGAGGGGTCGATGAGCAGTTCTTC CASSLGLAGGVDEQFF TRBJ2-1 NA TRBV7-2 TRBD2 16
TGTGCCAGCAGCCAAAGGGCAGGCGTCTATAATTCACCCCTCCACTTT CASSQRAGVYNSPLHF TRBJ1-6 once TRBV7-2 NA 16
TGTGCCAGCAGCCTGAGGGGGCTGGGGACTGAAGCTTTCTTT CASSLRGLGTEAFF TRBJ1-1 many TRBV7-2 TRBD1 14
TGTGCCAGCAGCTTAGTTGCAGAGAACTATGGCTACACCTTC CASSLVAENYGYTF TRBJ1-2 few TRBV7-2 NA 14
TGTGCCAGCAGAGGGGACCTACGAAACACCATATATTTT CASRGDLRNTIYF TRBJ1-3 NA TRBV6-5 NA 13
TGTGCCAGCAGCTTTCGGAGCGGGAGGGCCTCCTACAAAAACATTCAGTACTTC CASSFRSGRASYKNIQYF TRBJ2-4 few TRBV5-4 TRBD2 18
TGTGCCAGCAGCCCCCGAGGGAGCGGGAGGATCCGCAATGAGCAGTTCTTC CASSPRGSGRIRNEQFF TRBJ2-1 few TRBV7-2 TRBD2 17
TGCAGCGTTGAGCCACGGGCCCAAGAGACCCAGTACTTC CSVEPRAQETQYF TRBJ2-5 NA TRBV29-1 NA 13
TGTGCCAGCAGCGCTTCCACAGGGTCAGAGACCCAGTACTTC CASSASTGSETQYF TRBJ2-5 NA TRBV7-6 NA 14
TGCAGTGGTCCGGGACAGGGTCCAGATACGCAGTATTTT CSGPGQGPDTQYF TRBJ2-3 few TRBV20-1 TRBD1 13
TGCAGTGCTAGAGATCGGGCCAGGGTGGAATCACCCCTCCACTTT CSARDRARVESPLHF TRBJ1-6 NA TRBV20-1 NA 15